This entry lists 25 T cell receptor beta chains sequenced from one sample in a study of OX40 agonist ivuxolimab in advanced cancers. The table came from immunoSEQ multiplex PCR; TCRdb's copy has only in-frame clones and leaves some out. Found here are approximately 100,000 clones, around 90% of them singletons; the top ten hold around 0.85%. The sequences come from CD4+ or CD8+ T cells sorted from blood, collected in a trial of the OX40 agonist ivuxolimab. All receptors derive from an adult with an advanced solid tumor such as melanoma, head and neck, liver or kidney cancer.

This chain connects TRBV5-1 to TRBJ2-7; D not resolved. The V end was cut by 4 bases, the J end by 3 bases, with 14 bases between. This CDR3 has 14 residues. Looked up from germline, CDR1 is SGHRS and CDR2 is YFSETQ. The CDR3 bases are TGCGCCAGCAGCCAACAGACTTCCGACTACGAGCAGTACTTC. Protein: CASSQQTSDYEQYF.

The rearrangement uses TRBV7-3 and TRBJ2-2; TRBD1 matches at 7 bases. Germline assignment: CDR1 SGHTA and CDR2 FQGTGA. The CDR3 runs to 16 residues. The V and J ends lost 5 bases and 1 base, in that order; junction bases with no gene match: 7. The CDR3 bases are TGTGCCAGCAGCCTAGGGGGCCCGGTGAACACCGGGGAGCTGTTTTTT. Its translation is CASSLGGPVNTGELFF.

The rearrangement joins TRBV9 to TRBJ2-3; D gene ambiguous. The CDR3 consists of 11 residues. V shed 4 bases and J shed 3 bases, with 3 bases lying between them. CDR1 is SGDLS, CDR2 YYNGEE, per germline. Here the CDR3 reads CASSFTDTQYF. In DNA, the CDR3 is TGTGCCAGCAGCTTTACAGATACGCAGTATTTT.

The rearrangement joins TRBV30 to TRBJ1-4; weak D call: TRBD1 (5 bases). With 3 bases removed from V and 5 bases from J, the gap between germline ends came to 13 bases. Germline CDR1 reads GTSNPN; CDR2 reads SVGIG (reference sequence). This CDR3 spans 14 amino acids. CDR3 DNA: TGTGCCTGGAGCGCCGGGACCGGAAATGAAAAACTGTTTTTT. This codes for CAWSAGTGNEKLFF.

The chain employs TRBV5-1 and TRBJ2-2; D remains ambiguous. The CDR3 totals 15 residues. V dropped 0 bases and J dropped 1 base, with 7 bases sitting between them. The V gene's germline CDR1 is SGHRS and CDR2 YFSETQ. CDR3 bases: TGCGCCAGCAGCTTGGCCGTTGGGAACACCGGGGAGCTGTTTTTT. Translating it yields CASSLAVGNTGELFF. Based on the CDR3 plus reference TRBV5-1 and TRBJ2-2, the full variable domain is KAGVTQTPRYLIKTRGQQVTLSCSPISGHRSVSWYQQTPGQGLQFLFEYFSETQRNKGNFPGRFSGRQFSNSRSEMNVSTLELGDSALYLCASSLAVGNTGELFFGEGSRLTVL.

This clone was picked up a small number of times. The chain couples TRBV19 to TRBJ1-5, with TRBD1 identical over 8 bases. Germline trimming cut 6 bases from V and 7 bases from J; bases unmatched to any gene: 8. This CDR3 spans 14 amino acids. The germline V gene has CDR1 LNHDA and CDR2 SQIVND (reference sequence). The CDR3: CASRAGQVNQPQHF. CDR3 bases: TGTGCCAGTAGGGCGGGACAGGTGAACCAGCCCCAGCATTTT. Complete variable domain (other parts from reference TRBV19 and TRBJ1-5): DGGITQSPKYLFRKEGQNVTLSCEQNLNHDAMYWYRQDPGQGLRLIYYSQIVNDFQKGDIAEGYSVSREKKESFPLTVTSAQKNPTAFYLCASRAGQVNQPQHFGDGTRLSIL.

DNA for the CDR3: TGTGCCTGGGGCCCCGGGGGGGCTGCGAACATTCAGTACTTC. It is translated as CAWGPGGAANIQYF. The chain combines TRBV30 with TRBJ2-4; 8 nucleotides line up with TRBD2. This CDR3 spans 14 amino acids. From germline, CDR1 is GTSNPN and CDR2 SVGIG (reference sequence). The V segment lost 5 bases and the J segment 7 bases; nucleotides outside the gene matches: 10. The full variable domain, its missing parts supplied by reference TRBV30 and TRBJ2-4, is SQTIHQWPATLVQPVGSPLSLECTVEGTSNPNLYWYRQAAGRGLQLLFYSVGIGQISSEVPQNLSASRPQDRQFILSSKKLLLSDSGFYLCAWGPGGAANIQYFGAGTRLSVL.

This sequence joins TRBV27 and TRBJ2-7, with TRBD1 identical over 7 bases. V trimming: 6 bases; J trimming: 2 bases; junction bases outside the gene matches: 4. The CDR3 covers 13 residues. CDR1 and CDR2 (germline): MNHEY, SMNVEV (reference sequence). CDR3 sequence (DNA): TGTGCCAGCAGAGGAACAGGGGCCTACGAGCAGTACTTC. It is translated as CASRGTGAYEQYF.

This clone has just one count. The chain employs TRBV7-9 and TRBJ2-2; 7 bases are shared with TRBD2. CDR3 length: 15 amino acids. Trimming took 5 bases from V and 5 from J; bases not matched to a gene: 8. In germline, CDR1 is SEHNR, CDR2 FQNEAQ (reference sequence). In DNA form, the CDR3 reads TGTGCCAGCAGCCTAAATCAGGGAGGGACCGGGGAGCTGTTTTTT. Residues: CASSLNQGGTGELFF.

This chain connects TRBV11-1 to TRBJ2-1; 12 bases are shared with TRBD2. Germline lookup yields CDR1 SGHAT and CDR2 FQDESV (reference sequence). The J segment lost 3 bases and the V segment lost 5 bases, leaving 2 bases of the junction unmatched. This CDR3 has 15 amino acids. The CDR3 DNA sequence: TGTGCCAGCAGCATACTAGCGGGGGGCTACAATGAGCAGTTCTTC. The encoded protein is CASSILAGGYNEQFF.

This clone appeared a few times. The chain carries TRBV2 and TRBJ2-6, with TRBD1 as a possible D gene (5 bases). The CDR3 spans 13 residues. Germline V CDR1 and CDR2: SNHLY, FYNNEI. The CDR3 nucleotides read TGTGCTGGGGCCCGATCTGGGGCCAACGTCCTGACTTTC. It yields the protein CAGARSGANVLTF.

The rearrangement links TRBV10-3 to TRBJ1-3; TRBD1 might be the D (6 bases). Germline V gene lookup returns CDR1 ENHRY and CDR2 SYGVKD. V was pared by 4 bases and J by 7 bases, with 11 bases between. CDR3 size: 13 residues. CDR3 in amino acids: CAISVPGGNTIYF. The CDR3 DNA follows: TGTGCCATCAGTGTCCCTGGGGGCAACACCATATATTTT.

J is TRBJ2-3 and V is TRBV7-9; 7 nucleotides match TRBD2. The CDR3 covers 16 residues. V dropped 5 bases and J dropped 2; count of bases not matched to a gene: 10. Looked up from germline, CDR1 is SEHNR and CDR2 is FQNEAQ (reference sequence). CDR3 nucleotides: TGTGCCAGCAGCCCCACCGACAGCGGGATCACAGATACGCAGTATTTT. Amino acid sequence: CASSPTDSGITDTQYF.

This clone was observed a single time. The chain has TRBV27 and TRBJ2-3; D is possibly TRBD1 (6 bases). The germline V gene encodes CDR1 MNHEY and CDR2 SMNVEV (reference sequence). This CDR3 comprises 16 residues. Trimming cost V 4 bases and J 7 bases, with 21 bases left between them. This CDR3 reads CASSYKQGPPAHTQYF. The CDR3 DNA is TGTGCCAGCAGTTATAAACAGGGACCCCCAGCCCATACGCAGTATTTT.

This chain joins TRBV30 and TRBJ1-5, with D possibly being TRBD1 (5 bases). CDR3 length equals 13 residues. The ends were cut back, 2 bases at V and 4 bases at J, with 9 bases in the middle. Germline V gene sequence: CDR1 GTSNPN, CDR2 SVGIG (reference sequence). The CDR3 spells CAWSRSGNQPQHF. For the CDR3, the DNA is TGTGCCTGGAGTAGGTCAGGGAATCAGCCCCAGCATTTT.

The chain couples TRBV28 to TRBJ1-2; D gene unclear. Deletions cut 2 bases from V and 7 bases from J, with 11 bases between. Looked up from germline, CDR1 is MDHEN and CDR2 is SYDVKM. This CDR3 region has 13 residues. For the CDR3, the DNA is TGTGCCAGCAGTTTACAACAAGTAACTGGCTACACCTTC. This translates into CASSLQQVTGYTF.

The chain joins TRBV5-6 to TRBJ1-1; unclear D gene. Germline loops: CDR1 SGHDT, CDR2 YYEEEE. The V end was cut by 3 bases, the J end by 0 bases, with 6 bases between. This CDR3 spans 13 amino acids. As DNA, the CDR3 is TGTGCCAGCAGCTCGGAAGTGAACACTGAAGCTTTCTTT. Protein product: CASSSEVNTEAFF.

The chain has TRBV4-2 and TRBJ2-3; 7 bases fit TRBD2. This CDR3 has 16 residues. The V segment lost 1 base and the J segment 2 bases; nucleotides outside the gene matches: 6. CDR1 is LGHNA and CDR2 is YNFKEQ in the germline V gene. The CDR3 region has the DNA TGTGCCAGCAGCCAAGTAGATAGCGGGTACACAGATACGCAGTATTTT. Residues: CASSQVDSGYTDTQYF.

This clone was recorded once. The V and J genes are TRBV14 and TRBJ1-3; TRBD1 is a possible D gene (5 bases). V lost 0 bases to trimming and J lost 8 bases, with 17 bases between them. Per germline, CDR1 SGHDN and CDR2 FVKESK. This CDR3 is built from 16 residues. The CDR3 spells CASSQDRLGGADTIYF. As DNA, the CDR3 is TGTGCCAGCAGCCAAGACCGACTGGGGGGAGCGGACACCATATATTTT.

V is TRBV6-1 and J is TRBJ2-1; the D is unclear. This CDR3 comprises 11 residues. Germline V gives CDR1 MNHNS, CDR2 SASEGT. V was trimmed by 1 base and J by 15 bases, leaving 10 bases between them. The DNA for the CDR3 is TGTGCCAGCAGTGAAGTTGGGCGCTGGTTCTTC. This gives the protein CASSEVGRWFF.

This sequence joins TRBV9 and TRBJ1-1, with 8 positions matching TRBD1. V trimming: 3 bases; J trimming: 1 base; junction bases outside the gene matches: 5. CDR3 size: 15 residues. Germline values: CDR1 SGDLS, CDR2 YYNGEE. CDR3 sequence: CASSARQGQNTEAFF. The DNA of the CDR3 is TGTGCCAGCAGCGCTCGACAGGGGCAGAACACTGAAGCTTTCTTT.

The CDR3 protein is CASSLTGGAGANVLTF. The DNA of the CDR3 is TGTGCCAGCAGCTTGACAGGGGGCGCTGGGGCCAACGTCCTGACTTTC. The chain couples TRBV7-9 to TRBJ2-6, with 10 bases identical to TRBD1. Germline values: CDR1 SEHNR, CDR2 FQNEAQ (reference sequence). This CDR3 contains 16 residues. Trimming removed 3 bases from V and 2 bases from J; junction bases left unmatched: 1.

The J gene is TRBJ1-1, the V gene TRBV6-5, with D uncertain. The CDR3 is made up of 14 amino acids. Germline V gives CDR1 MNHEY, CDR2 SVGAGI. V was shortened by 1 base and J by 2 bases, with 8 bases between the two germline ends. This CDR3 reads CASSYYSSNTEAFF. The DNA for the CDR3 is TGTGCCAGCAGTTACTACTCAAGTAACACTGAAGCTTTCTTT.

The chain couples TRBV30 to TRBJ1-1; unclear D gene. The CDR3 totals 13 residues. Trimming removed 4 bases from V and 2 bases from J, with 11 bases in between. Germline-derived CDR1 and CDR2 are GTSNPN and SVGIG (reference sequence). The CDR3 protein is CAWTHPSNTEAFF. The DNA of the CDR3 is TGTGCCTGGACCCATCCAAGTAACACTGAAGCTTTCTTT. Filled out from reference TRBV30 and TRBJ1-1, the complete variable domain reads SQTIHQWPATLVQPVGSPLSLECTVEGTSNPNLYWYRQAAGRGLQLLFYSVGIGQISSEVPQNLSASRPQDRQFILSSKKLLLSDSGFYLCAWTHPSNTEAFFGQGTRLTVV.

V gene TRBV5-1 combines with J gene TRBJ1-6, with a tentative D call TRBD1 (6 bases). Germline V gene data show CDR1 as SGHRS and CDR2 as YFSETQ. There are 14 residues in the CDR3. V was clipped by 4 bases and J by 7 bases, with 12 bases between them. In DNA, the CDR3 is TGCGCCAGCAGCCCACAGGGAGGGAATTCACCCCTCCACTTT. Encoded protein: CASSPQGGNSPLHF.